This T cell receptor beta chain was profiled in a study of blood T cell repertoires in COVID-19. Across the whole study: Researchers got acute and convalescent COVID-19 samples from the United States, Italy and Spain. From T cells, B-cell-depleted T cells, or PBMCs came the material, which was cDNA or gDNA.

Authors' analysis steps: For nucleated cells, counts were estimated from reference gene primer amplification. Sequenced by immunoSEQ multiplex PCR; TCRdb stores in-frame clones only, minus some. V, J and clone size derive from that table, while D and trimming were established from the DNA sequence. The sample includes some 520,000 clones, nearly 90% of them seen just once. This clonotype was obtained from a man younger than 35 with COVID-19, enrolled during active disease. Sequencing was carried out using peripheral blood.

CDR3: CASSPSDRGTDTQYF. As DNA, the CDR3 is TGTGCCAGCTCACCTAGCGACAGGGGCACAGATACGCAGTATTTT. V and J are TRBV18 and TRBJ2-3; 7 bases map to TRBD1. Germline assignment: CDR1 KGHSH and CDR2 LQKENI. V dropped 3 bases and J dropped 1; count of bases not matched to a gene: 4. CDR3 length: 15 amino acids.